A selection of T cell receptor beta chains follows, all from one sample in a study of blood T cell repertoires in COVID-19. Generated by immunoSEQ multiplex PCR, the TCRdb table keeps only in-frame clones and is missing some. This sample has about 61,000 clones, with around nine tenths found just once. The sample comprised peripheral blood. The receptors originated from a woman in her forties or fifties with active or convalescent COVID-19. CDR3s include the opening cysteine and the closing phenylalanine or tryptophan. The order of the fields is J gene, V gene, CDR3 protein.

TRBJ1-5 | TRBV11-3 | CASSLDWRASSNQPQHF
TRBJ1-5 | TRBV7-8 | CASSPTGVRPQHF
TRBJ2-1 | TRBV25-1 | CASSECYLYEQFF
TRBJ2-5 | TRBV9 | CASSVALLDRQETQYF
TRBJ1-3 | TRBV7-8 | CASSLQDFTNTIYF
TRBJ2-6 | TRBV6-4 | CASGEVSGANVLTF
TRBJ2-3 | TRBV5-8 | CASSAQLAGVADTQYF
TRBJ1-6 | TRBV5-1 | CASSFLGDRGQDNSPLHF
TRBJ2-3 | TRBV3-1/TRBV3-2 | CASSPSRVSLTDTQYF
TRBJ1-6 | TRBV28 | CASSLTANNSPLHF
TRBJ2-7 | TRBV29-1 | CSVLLRQGGSGEQYF
TRBJ2-7 | TRBV4-1 | CASSQERGDSFAHEQYF
TRBJ1-2 | TRBV4-1 | CASSQRRAGGVYGYTF
TRBJ2-5 | TRBV13 | CASSGRGLGGETQYF